The clone carrying this T cell receptor (beta chain) was seen at least ten times. Its target is not known. This record comes from a study of response to subunit inactivated influenza vaccine. TCRdb called the RT-PCR reads again in MiXCR, with one record for every CDR3 protein. Altogether roughly 700,000 distinct CDR3 sequences are present, approximately 15% being singletons, with the ten largest covering 6.5% to 8.5%. Study-wide results and caveats: Authors suggested each seasonal influenza vaccination recruits few new T cells.

CDR3 length: 17 amino acids. Germline V CDR1 and CDR2: LGHDT, YNNKEL (reference sequence). Losses at the gene ends were 0 bases for V and 2 bases for J; bases not matched to a gene: 5. Specimen: PBMCs from blood, collected 14 to 15 days before vaccination. The receptor was derived from a man in his fifties who received an inactivated influenza vaccine. This sequence joins TRBV3-1 and TRBJ2-3, with TRBD2 matching 10 bases. For the CDR3, the DNA is TGTGCCAGCAGCCAAGATCTGCTAGCGGGGGTCACAGATACGCAGTATTTT. Translation: CASSQDLLAGVTDTQYF.